What follows are 16 T cell receptor beta chains derived from one specimen sequenced in a study of cytomegalovirus exposure and HLA in healthy donors. With 60 Vbeta and 13 Jbeta primers, the PCR was carried out. TCRdb's table, derived via immunoSEQ multiplex PCR, lists solely in-frame clones and lacks some. This table has tens of thousands of clones, roughly 70% appearing once. The sample taken for sequencing was PBMCs. These receptors all stem from a man between 60 and 70 years old in good health and CMV-seropositive.

The chain joins TRBV6-5 to TRBJ2-7; possibly TRBD2 for D (6 bases). The germline V gene encodes CDR1 MNHEY and CDR2 SVGAGI. V was shortened by 5 bases and J by 3 bases, with 11 bases between the two germline ends. CDR3 length equals 13 residues. CDR3 residues: CASSPGGSYEQYF. The CDR3 nucleotides read TGTGCCAGCAGTCCTGGAGGGAGCTACGAGCAGTACTTC.

This clone appeared a single time. The chain employs TRBV2 and TRBJ2-1; TRBD2 matches at 12 bases. Looked up from germline, CDR1 is SNHLY and CDR2 is FYNNEI. This CDR3 contains 17 residues. J gave up 0 bases and V 6 bases, and 6 bases lay outside the gene matches. CDR3 loop: CASRLAGGSPSYNEQFF. In DNA, the CDR3 is TGTGCCAGCAGACTAGCGGGAGGATCGCCCTCCTACAATGAGCAGTTCTTC.

The chain has TRBV12-5 and TRBJ2-1; 7 nucleotides agree with TRBD2. CDR3 length: 16 amino acids. V lost 4 bases to trimming and J lost 8 bases; unmatched junction nucleotides: 14. Germline V gene lookup returns CDR1 LGHNT and CDR2 FRNRAP. As DNA, the CDR3 is TGTGCTAGTGGTTCGGGGACTACCAGAACGGGGGATGAGCAGTTCTTC. Residues: CASGSGTTRTGDEQFF. The full variable domain, rest sourced from reference TRBV12-5 and TRBJ2-1, is DARVTQTPRHKVTEMGQEVTMRCQPILGHNTVFWYRQTMMQGLELLAYFRNRAPLDDSGMPKDRFSAEMPDATLATLKIQPSEPRDSAVYFCASGSGTTRTGDEQFFGPGTRLTVL.

J is TRBJ2-7 and V is TRBV19; D remains ambiguous. The CDR3 covers 15 residues. Germline values: CDR1 LNHDA, CDR2 SQIVND (reference sequence). V was clipped by 0 bases and J by 3 bases, with 12 bases between them. The CDR3 loop reads CASSIEPGEHYEQYF. For the CDR3, the DNA is TGTGCCAGTAGTATAGAACCCGGAGAGCACTACGAGCAGTACTTC. Full variable domain (missing parts from reference TRBV19 and TRBJ2-7): DGGITQSPKYLFRKEGQNVTLSCEQNLNHDAMYWYRQDPGQGLRLIYYSQIVNDFQKGDIAEGYSVSREKKESFPLTVTSAQKNPTAFYLCASSIEPGEHYEQYFGPGTRLTVT.

The V call is TRBV14, the J call TRBJ2-5; a weak D match, TRBD2 (6 bases). In germline, CDR1 is SGHDN, CDR2 FVKESK. The CDR3 contains 14 residues. The ends were cut back, 3 bases at V and 7 bases at J, with 15 bases in the middle. In DNA form, the CDR3 reads TGTGCCAGCAGCCAGGTGACTAGTTTTTCGACCCAGTACTTC. This translates into CASSQVTSFSTQYF.

The V gene is TRBV2, the J gene TRBJ2-7, with 7 nucleotides matching TRBD1. CDR1 SNHLY and CDR2 FYNNEI come from the germline V gene. CDR3 length: 13 amino acids. The J segment lost 5 bases and the V segment lost 4 bases, leaving 5 bases of the junction unmatched. The CDR3 sequence is CASSATGTHEQYF. The CDR3 DNA follows: TGTGCCAGCAGTGCGACAGGGACCCACGAGCAGTACTTC. The full variable domain, its missing parts supplied by reference TRBV2 and TRBJ2-7, is EPEVTQTPSHQVTQMGQEVILRCVPISNHLYFYWYRQILGQKVEFLVSFYNNEISEKSEIFDDQFSVERPDGSNFTLKIRSTKLEDSAMYFCASSATGTHEQYFGPGTRLTVT.

V usage is TRBV11-3 and J usage is TRBJ2-3, with D maybe TRBD2 (5 bases). The V gene lost 5 bases and the J gene lost 4 bases, with 10 bases spanning the gap. This CDR3 is built from 13 residues. Germline assignment: CDR1 SGHNT and CDR2 YENEEA. The CDR3 sequence is CASSGGLPDTQYF. CDR3 DNA sequence: TGTGCCAGCAGCGGCGGACTCCCAGATACGCAGTATTTT.

This chain links TRBV5-6 with TRBJ2-7; tentative D call: TRBD1 (5 bases). V shed 4 bases and J shed 4 bases, with 6 bases lying between them. Germline V gene sequence: CDR1 SGHDT, CDR2 YYEEEE. The CDR3 spans 11 residues. CDR3: CASSRQYEQYF. The CDR3 nucleotides are TGTGCCAGCAGCCGACAGTACGAGCAGTACTTC.

Worth noting for this clone: Germline is not matched at one junction end, which may reflect a read error. V gene TRBV7-6 combines with J gene TRBJ2-7; D is uncertain. The CDR3 is 14 amino acids. Looked up from germline, CDR1 is SGHVS and CDR2 is FNYEAQ. In nucleotides, the CDR3 is TGTGCCAGTAGCTTAAAATTTGAGGCGGCCGAGCAGTACTTC. Translating gives CASSLKFEAAEQYF.

The rearrangement uses TRBV6-1 and TRBJ1-2; the D is unclear. This CDR3 region has 13 residues. CDR1 MNHNS and CDR2 SASEGT come from the germline V gene. Trimming shortened V by 2 bases and J by 7 bases, and 11 bases separated the two germline ends. The CDR3 sequence: CASSEPRRLGYTF. The DNA for the CDR3 is TGTGCCAGCAGTGAACCCCGGAGGCTTGGCTACACCTTC.

The rearrangement uses TRBV29-1 and TRBJ2-7; 10 bases line up with TRBD1. Germline trimming cut 1 base from V and 0 bases from J; bases unmatched to any gene: 9. Germline V CDR1 and CDR2: SQVTM, ANQGSEA. CDR3 size: 17 residues. CDR3 sequence reads: CSVEVFTDRGDSYEQYF. The CDR3 DNA follows: TGCAGCGTTGAAGTCTTCACGGACAGGGGGGACTCCTACGAGCAGTACTTC.

This clone was seen only a few times. This chain uses TRBV9 with TRBJ2-2; 14 bases align to TRBD2. Trimming at V came to 4 bases and at J to 4 bases, leaving 3 bases not matched to a gene. CDR1 is SGDLS and CDR2 is YYNGEE in the germline V gene. This CDR3 is built from 16 residues. The CDR3 DNA is TGTGCCAGCAGCCTCGGGACTAGCGGGAGCACCGGGGAGCTGTTTTTT. It yields the protein CASSLGTSGSTGELFF.

The CDR3 nucleotides are TGTGCCAGCAGTAACCCCCTACAGGGTGAAGCTGGAAACACCATATATTTT. Translating it yields CASSNPLQGEAGNTIYF. The chain carries TRBV28 and TRBJ1-3; D is possibly TRBD1 (6 bases). Germline V gene sequence: CDR1 MDHEN, CDR2 SYDVKM. This CDR3 has 17 residues. Trimming removed 5 bases at V and 2 bases at J, with 19 bases between.

V and J are TRBV10-2 and TRBJ1-1, with 8 bases identical to TRBD1. The CDR3 extends over 12 amino acids. The germline V gene encodes CDR1 WSHSY and CDR2 SAAADI. Unmatched junction bases numbered 5, after V lost 8 bases and J lost 6 bases. As DNA, the CDR3 is TGCGCCAGCCGGACAGGGACCCCTGAAGCTTTCTTT. As protein: CASRTGTPEAFF.

The rearrangement uses TRBV7-2 and TRBJ1-5; the D gene is possibly TRBD1 (6 bases). The CDR3 covers 14 residues. Trimming took off 5 bases at V and 1 base at J, with 9 bases between the two ends. CDR1 and CDR2 from the germline V gene are SGHTA and FQGNSA. The CDR3 loop is CASSIQGSNQPQHF. CDR3 nucleotide sequence: TGTGCCAGCAGCATTCAGGGGAGCAATCAGCCCCAGCATTTT.

CDR3 protein: CASSVSSTGEQYF. The CDR3 DNA reads as TGTGCCAGCAGTGTCAGTTCTACGGGTGAGCAGTACTTC. The chain joins TRBV2 to TRBJ2-7; D uncertain. Germline loops: CDR1 SNHLY, CDR2 FYNNEI. V gave up 4 bases and J gave up 7 bases, with 14 bases separating them. The CDR3 spans 13 residues. The whole variable domain, remainder taken from reference TRBV2 and TRBJ2-7, is EPEVTQTPSHQVTQMGQEVILRCVPISNHLYFYWYRQILGQKVEFLVSFYNNEISEKSEIFDDQFSVERPDGSNFTLKIRSTKLEDSAMYFCASSVSSTGEQYFGPGTRLTVT.